A single TCR beta chain is shown here with its context. The V and J ends lost 4 bases and 3 bases, in that order; junction bases with no gene match: 5. Germline-derived CDR1 and CDR2 are LGHNA and YNFKEQ. The CDR3 runs 15 residues. This specimen comes from a study of radiotherapy plus CTLA-4 blockade in lung cancer. The table came from immunoSEQ multiplex PCR; TCRdb's copy has only in-frame clones and leaves some out. The sample holds about 76,000 clones; more than 80% are singletons and the top ten take around 0.72%. The starting material was peripheral blood, obtained from a patient treated with radiotherapy plus ipilimumab. J is TRBJ2-3 and V is TRBV4-2, with 9 nucleotides matching TRBD1. The sequence derives from a human donor with non-small cell lung cancer who had stable disease on radiotherapy plus ipilimumab. CDR3 loop: CASSRDRVGTDTQYF. DNA of the CDR3: TGTGCCAGCAGCCGGGACAGGGTGGGTACAGATACGCAGTATTTT.